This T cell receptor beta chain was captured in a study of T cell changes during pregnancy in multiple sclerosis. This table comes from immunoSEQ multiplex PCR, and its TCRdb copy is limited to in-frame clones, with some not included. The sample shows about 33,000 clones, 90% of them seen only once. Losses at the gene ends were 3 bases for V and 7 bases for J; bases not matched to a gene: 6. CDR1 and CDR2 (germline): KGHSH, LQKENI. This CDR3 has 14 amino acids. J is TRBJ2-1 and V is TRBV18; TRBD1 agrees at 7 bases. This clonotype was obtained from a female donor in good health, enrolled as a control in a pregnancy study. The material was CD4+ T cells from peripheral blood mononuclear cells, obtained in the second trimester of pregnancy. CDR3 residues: CASSPGQQVNEQFF. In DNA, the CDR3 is TGTGCCAGCTCACCGGGACAGCAGGTAAATGAGCAGTTCTTC.